This TCR beta chain was sequenced for a study of blood T cell repertoires in COVID-19. Study background: Acute and convalescent COVID-19 specimens originated in the United States, Italy and Spain. T cells, B-cell-depleted T cells, or PBMCs supplied cDNA or gDNA.

In the original workflow: Nucleated cell counts were estimated from reference gene primer amplification. The data were produced by immunoSEQ multiplex PCR, yet TCRdb's version contains in-frame clones alone and is incomplete. V and J calls and clone size are given by that table; D and trimming were obtained from the DNA. This table holds more than 150,000 clones, around 87% found once. CDR3 size: 15 residues. Germline V CDR1 and CDR2: MNHEY, SVGAGI. Trimming shortened V by 6 bases and J by 4 bases, and 16 bases separated the two germline ends. Specimen: peripheral blood. The chain has TRBV6-5 and TRBJ2-1; TRBD1 might be the D (5 bases). This sequence was found in a man aged 40-49 years with active or convalescent COVID-19. CDR3 amino acids: CASRPWGTDYNEQFF. CDR3 DNA: TGTGCCAGCAGGCCATGGGGCACAGATTACAATGAGCAGTTCTTC.